The T cell receptor (beta chain) under discussion was sequenced for a study of blood T cells in healthy people across ages. Whole-study findings and limits: The unsorted PBMCs prevented any conclusive comparison of naive versus antigen-experienced cells.

Germline loops: CDR1 MDHEN, CDR2 SYDVKM. The CDR3 spans 15 residues. Trimming took 4 bases from V and 4 from J, leaving 14 bases between them. Isolation per sample recovered at least 7 million PBMCs. Every sample gave at least 6 micrograms of total RNA when it was extracted. For this clonotype: Its antigen remains unidentified.

A second about 6 to 12 cycle PCR used barcoded and J-beta primers. Through a template-switch adaptor with 12 random nucleotides, each cDNA molecule received a tag. In TCRdb, the 5' RACE reads were re-called with MiXCR into one record per CDR3 protein. The table has about 1.6 million distinct CDR3 sequences, about 31% seen once. The TCR sequence derives from a woman in her twenties or thirties in good health. The rearrangement joins TRBV28 to TRBJ2-1; D might be TRBD2 (6 bases). Sequencing used blood. In DNA, the CDR3 is TGTGCCAGCAGTTCGCGGACTAACGTGTACAATGAGCAGTTCTTC. As protein: CASSSRTNVYNEQFF.